This passage covers 17 T cell receptor beta chains from one sample sequenced in a study of T cell responses to AZD1222 COVID-19 vaccine. The assay was immunoSEQ multiplex PCR, and TCRdb's table has in-frame clones only and misses some. The sample lists under 150,000 clones; 88% were seen once. The source was peripheral blood, collected on day 0 of MenACWY control vaccination. Receptors were obtained from an adult in good health.

This clone was observed once. V is TRBV28 and J is TRBJ2-5; 10 nucleotides match TRBD2. Unmatched junction bases numbered 2, after V lost 3 bases and J lost 4 bases. The CDR3 totals 14 residues. Germline V lookup: CDR1 MDHEN, CDR2 SYDVKM. This CDR3 is CASSLGLALETQYF. CDR3 bases: TGTGCCAGCAGTTTGGGACTAGCGCTAGAGACCCAGTACTTC.

The V gene is TRBV3-1 (or the pseudogene TRBV3-2), the J gene TRBJ2-7; a weak D match, TRBD1 (6 bases). Germline V gene lookup returns CDR1 LGHDT and CDR2 YNNKEL (reference sequence). Between the trimmed V and J ends, which lost 2 bases and 1 base, there was a span of 12 bases. The CDR3 is 15 residues long. The CDR3 is CASSQISGQSYEQYF. The DNA for the CDR3 is TGTGCCAGCAGCCAAATCTCCGGACAGTCCTACGAGCAGTACTTC.

The chain couples TRBV4-2 to TRBJ1-2, with D perhaps matching TRBD1 (5 bases). The CDR3 totals 13 residues. Germline CDR1 reads LGHNA; CDR2 reads YNFKEQ. Trimming pared 1 base from V and 7 bases from J, leaving 10 bases between. Here the CDR3 DNA reads TGTGCCAGCAGCCAAGGGGACGGACTTGGCTACACCTTC. It encodes CASSQGDGLGYTF.

The CDR3 sequence: CASGGTLPEQYF. CDR3 nucleotide sequence: TGTGCCAGCGGGGGTACCTTGCCCGAGCAGTACTTC. This chain joins TRBV18 and TRBJ2-7; D is tentatively TRBD1 or TRBD2 (5 bases each). The length of the CDR3 is 12 residues. V gave up 8 bases and J gave up 6 bases, with 14 bases separating them. Per germline, CDR1 KGHSH and CDR2 LQKENI.

J is TRBJ2-3 and V is TRBV28; D gene uncertain. The CDR3 totals 14 residues. CDR1 MDHEN and CDR2 SYDVKM come from the germline V gene. Trimming shortened V by 8 bases and J by 0 bases, and 12 bases separated the two germline ends. The CDR3 DNA sequence: TGTGCCAGCTCCGGCGGTACTAGCACAGATACGCAGTATTTT. Translation gives CASSGGTSTDTQYF.

J is TRBJ1-4 and V is TRBV13, with D uncertain. V was shortened by 6 bases and J by 0 bases, with 8 bases between the two germline ends. Germline-derived CDR1 and CDR2 are PRHDT and FYEKMQ (reference sequence). The CDR3 loop spans 14 amino acids. CDR3 coding DNA: TGTGCCAGCAGTTACAGAGCAACTAATGAAAAACTGTTTTTT. This sequence encodes CASSYRATNEKLFF.

The chain links TRBV9 to TRBJ1-2; TRBD1 is a possible D gene (6 bases). Germline lookup yields CDR1 SGDLS and CDR2 YYNGEE. V lost 8 bases and J 5 bases, leaving 16 bases between the germline ends. This CDR3 comprises 13 residues. CDR3 region: CASYTGPGYGYTF. The CDR3 DNA reads as TGTGCCAGTTATACAGGGCCGGGGTATGGCTACACCTTC. Variable domain in full (rest from reference TRBV9 and TRBJ1-2): DSGVTQTPKHLITATGQRVTLRCSPRSGDLSVYWYQQSLDQGLQFLIQYYNGEERAKGNILERFSAQQFPDLHSELNLSSLELGDSALYFCASYTGPGYGYTFGSGTRLTVV.

The V and J genes are TRBV10-3 and TRBJ2-5; 8 bases are a match to TRBD2. Germline assignment: CDR1 ENHRY and CDR2 SYGVKD. The CDR3 loop spans 12 amino acids. Unmatched junction bases numbered 6, after V lost 10 bases and J lost 5 bases. Here the CDR3 DNA reads TGTGCCACGAGCGGGAGTGGTGAGACCCAGTACTTC. Translated: CATSGSGETQYF.

The V and J genes are TRBV13 and TRBJ2-1, with TRBD2 as a possible D gene (5 bases). Germline V gene sequence: CDR1 PRHDT, CDR2 FYEKMQ (reference sequence). The CDR3 runs to 13 residues. V was trimmed by 4 bases and J by 8 bases, leaving 12 bases between them. In DNA form, the CDR3 reads TGTGCCAGCAGCTCAGTAGCGTTAGATGAGCAGTTCTTC. Translating it yields CASSSVALDEQFF.

The sample holds one count of this clone. V and J are TRBV6-5 and TRBJ1-2; the D is unclear. The V gene's germline CDR1 is MNHEY and CDR2 SVGAGI. Trimming took off 7 bases at V and 4 bases at J, with 10 bases between the two ends. The CDR3 sequence is 12 residues long. The CDR3 protein is CASKEPAYGYTF. As DNA, the CDR3 is TGTGCCAGCAAAGAGCCAGCCTATGGCTACACCTTC.

In its sample, this clone was seen once. The chain recombines TRBV19 with TRBJ2-3, with unresolved D. Trimming took off 3 bases at V and 4 bases at J, with 11 bases between the two ends. The CDR3 totals 14 residues. CDR1 is LNHDA, CDR2 SQIVND, per germline (reference sequence). This chain's CDR3 is CASSIDPRADTQYF. CDR3 nucleotides: TGTGCCAGTAGTATTGATCCCCGCGCAGATACGCAGTATTTT.

The V and J genes are TRBV18 and TRBJ1-1; maybe TRBD1 (5 bases). Germline loops: CDR1 KGHSH, CDR2 LQKENI. The CDR3 is made up of 13 amino acids. V shed 6 bases and J shed 0 bases, with 8 bases lying between them. DNA of the CDR3: TGTGCCAGCTCGCAGGGCTTGAACACTGAAGCTTTCTTT. Translated, it gives CASSQGLNTEAFF.

The chain is built from TRBV7-9 and TRBJ1-4; no clear D. V was shortened by 5 bases and J by 6 bases, with 13 bases between the two germline ends. Germline V gene lookup returns CDR1 SEHNR and CDR2 FQNEAQ (reference sequence). The CDR3 spans 14 residues. CDR3 sequence reads: CASSDREEHEKLFF. DNA for the CDR3: TGTGCCAGCAGCGACCGGGAAGAACATGAAAAACTGTTTTTT.

V gene TRBV2 combines with J gene TRBJ1-1; TRBD1 matches 8 bases. Germline lookup yields CDR1 SNHLY and CDR2 FYNNEI. V shed 5 bases and J 5 bases; nucleotides not matched to a gene: 7. The CDR3 has 14 residues. This chain's CDR3 is CASSRDRGGTEAFF. The DNA for the CDR3 is TGTGCCAGCAGTCGCGACAGGGGAGGGACTGAAGCTTTCTTT. Using reference TRBV2 and TRBJ1-1 for the parts outside the CDR3, the full variable domain is EPEVTQTPSHQVTQMGQEVILRCVPISNHLYFYWYRQILGQKVEFLVSFYNNEISEKSEIFDDQFSVERPDGSNFTLKIRSTKLEDSAMYFCASSRDRGGTEAFFGQGTRLTVV.

The chain couples TRBV6-1 to TRBJ1-6; D is perhaps TRBD1 (5 bases). The CDR3 extends over 15 amino acids. V was trimmed by 3 bases and J by 3 bases, leaving 9 bases between them. CDR1 and CDR2 (germline): MNHNS, SASEGT. The CDR3 spells CASSERGHYNSPLHF. The CDR3 nucleotides are TGTGCCAGCAGTGAGAGAGGACACTATAATTCACCCCTCCACTTT.

The V call is TRBV19, the J call TRBJ1-2; D unclear. Between the trimmed V and J ends, which lost 6 bases and 4 bases, there was a span of 12 bases. Germline values: CDR1 LNHDA, CDR2 SQIVND (reference sequence). This CDR3 has 13 amino acids. The CDR3 DNA is TGTGCCAGTAGCTGGACGAGACCCTATGGCTACACCTTC. As protein: CASSWTRPYGYTF.

The chain links TRBV2 to TRBJ1-5; D is uncertain. Germline CDR1 SNHLY, CDR2 FYNNEI. Trimming pared 4 bases from V and 7 bases from J, leaving 8 bases between. The CDR3 contains 12 residues. CDR3 loop: CASSGGSQPQHF. The CDR3 region has the DNA TGTGCCAGCAGTGGAGGATCCCAGCCCCAGCATTTT.